This TCR beta chain was documented in a study of beta chain features in type 1 diabetes. Since all of the isolated RNA was reverse transcribed, expressed TCRB transcripts were what got sequenced. Only in-frame clones appear in the TCRdb table, and some are missing; sequencing was by immunoSEQ multiplex PCR. The table lists hundreds of thousands of clones, 13% of them singletons, with roughly 0.022% in the top ten. Germline V gives CDR1 GTSNPN, CDR2 SVGIG (reference sequence). Trimming cost V 0 bases and J 7 bases, with 10 bases left between them. There are 14 residues in the CDR3. Study outcomes and limitations: Patients with type 1 diabetes showed fewer VDJ junction insertions and more deletions. cDNA-based reads could over-represent cells with high TCR expression. Significant though moderate, a shortening of TCRB CDR3s appeared in all four CD4+ subsets of Type 1 diabetes patients.

There are a few counts of this clone. Its antigen is still unknown. This TCR was sampled from a man younger than 35 with type 1 diabetes. The V gene is TRBV30, the J gene TRBJ1-6; D ambiguous. The sequenced material came from naive CD4+ T cells from blood. CDR3 residues: CAWSVAFPNSPLHF. For the CDR3, the DNA is TGTGCCTGGAGTGTAGCCTTCCCCAATTCACCCCTCCACTTT.